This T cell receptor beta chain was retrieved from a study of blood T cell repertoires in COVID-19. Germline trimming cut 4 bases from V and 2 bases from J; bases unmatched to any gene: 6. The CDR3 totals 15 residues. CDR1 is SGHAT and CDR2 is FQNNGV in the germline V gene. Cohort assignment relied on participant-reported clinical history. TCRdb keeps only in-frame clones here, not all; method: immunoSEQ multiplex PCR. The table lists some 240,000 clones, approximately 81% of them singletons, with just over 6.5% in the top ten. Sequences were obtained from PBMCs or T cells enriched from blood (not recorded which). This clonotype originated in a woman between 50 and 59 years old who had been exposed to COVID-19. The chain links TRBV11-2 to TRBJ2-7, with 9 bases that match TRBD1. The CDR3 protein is CASSSGTGTAYEQYF. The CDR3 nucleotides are TGTGCCAGCAGCTCGGGGACAGGGACGGCCTACGAGCAGTACTTC.